What follows are 6 T cell receptor beta chains derived from one specimen sequenced in a study of T-cell memory formation after mild COVID-19. TCRdb called the 5' RACE reads again in MiXCR, with one record for every CDR3 protein. The sample shows roughly 320,000 distinct CDR3 sequences, 25% to 30% of them seen only once. Material for sequencing was PBMCs or a T cell subset sorted from them (not recorded which). These receptors originate from an adult woman who had mild COVID-19 (a few samples of this study predate the infection). Cell type and time point are not known.

The gene calls are TRBV30 and TRBJ2-1; 10 bases align to TRBD2. CDR3 length: 15 amino acids. J gave up 7 bases and V 2 bases, and 8 bases lay outside the gene matches. The germline V gene encodes CDR1 GTSNPN and CDR2 SVGIG (reference sequence). CDR3 DNA: TGTGCCTGGAGTCTTCGGGCTAGCGGGAGAAATGAGCAGTTCTTC. Residues: CAWSLRASGRNEQFF.

Comment on this clonotype: The junction shows a germline mismatch at one end, possibly a read error. The V call is TRBV6-5, the J call TRBJ1-5, with TRBD1 identical over 9 bases. CDR1 is MNHEY and CDR2 is SVGAGI in the germline V gene. The CDR3 sequence is 14 residues long. The CDR3 region has the DNA TGTGCCAGCAGCAGACAGGGGGGCAATCAGCACCAGCATTTT. Translated: CASSRQGGNQHQHF.

J is TRBJ2-7 and V is TRBV21-1; no check of the table's D call, TRBD2, against the DNA was made. TRBV21-1 is a documented pseudogene. The CDR3 is 15 amino acids. The CDR3 coding sequence is TGTGCCAGCAGCCCGGGACTAGCGGCCGCCTACGAGCAGTACTTC. It yields the protein CASSPGLAAAYEQYF.

This sequence joins TRBV12-3 or TRBV12-4 and TRBJ2-2; D is unclear. The CDR3 is 14 residues long. With 3 bases removed from V and 3 bases from J, the gap between germline ends came to 8 bases. CDR3 residues: CASSFGFYTGELFF. The CDR3 DNA is TGTGCCAGCAGTTTTGGTTTTTACACCGGGGAGCTGTTTTTT.

This clonotype came up a few times. The V call is TRBV6-5, the J call TRBJ2-1; D gene unclear. Trimming removed 8 bases at V and 2 bases at J, with 16 bases between. The CDR3 covers 15 residues. Germline loops: CDR1 MNHEY, CDR2 SVGAGI. The CDR3 sequence: CASCGPGFPYNEQFF. CDR3 bases: TGTGCCAGCTGTGGACCCGGATTCCCCTACAATGAGCAGTTCTTC.

This clonotype was detected a few times. The chain carries TRBV4-3 and TRBJ2-5; TRBD2 might be the D (6 bases). This CDR3 spans 18 amino acids. Deletions cut 4 bases from V and 1 base from J, with 22 bases between. CDR1 is LGHNA and CDR2 is YSLEER in the germline V gene. CDR3 coding DNA: TGCGCCAGCAGCCCCCAATTTTCGACGGGAGTTGTCCAAGAGACCCAGTACTTC. Amino acid sequence: CASSPQFSTGVVQETQYF.